The following is a T cell receptor (beta chain) sequence with its context. Antigen: not known. These data belong to a study of T cell repertoires in cytomegalovirus infection. For the study at large: Through public TCR beta signatures, both CMV infection and matching HLA type were indicated. Points from the study as a whole: Clonotype analysis showed dominance of the ex vivo response by HLA-C-restricted CMV-specific TCR beta clonotypes. Cumulative frequency of public TCR beta families picked out carriers of CMV plus the relevant HLA.

V lost 2 bases and J lost 5, with 22 bases in between. The CDR3 is 18 residues long. Germline values: CDR1 MNHEY, CDR2 SVGEGT. MiXCR, run by TCRdb on the reads, gives a single entry per CDR3 protein. The table lists about 490,000 distinct CDR3 sequences, less than 30% of them singletons. The TCR originated in a human donor in good health (CMV status not recorded). Some clones in this sample may be carry-over from other donors' samples. The sequenced material came from PBMCs. The V and J genes are TRBV6-2 or TRBV6-3 and TRBJ2-1; maybe TRBD2 (6 bases). The CDR3 sequence is CASSYPFGGRTGHNEQFF. The DNA of the CDR3 is TGTGCCAGCAGTTACCCCTTTGGAGGGCGGACTGGCCACAATGAGCAGTTCTTC.